The 30 T cell receptor beta chains reported below all come from one sample, sequenced in a study of blood T cell repertoires in COVID-19. Sequenced by immunoSEQ multiplex PCR; TCRdb stores in-frame clones only, minus some. The sample lists 200,000 to 250,000 clones; 90% were seen once. The sequencing input was PBMCs or T cells enriched from blood (not recorded which). Every receptor here comes from a man aged 30 to 45 who had recovered from COVID-19.

The J gene is TRBJ2-7, the V gene TRBV6-5; TRBD2 aligns across 7 bases. Germline assignment: CDR1 MNHEY and CDR2 SVGAGI. V dropped 10 bases and J dropped 0; count of bases not matched to a gene: 9. CDR3 length equals 14 residues. As DNA, the CDR3 is TGTGCCACCTCTAGAGGCGGGAGCTCCTACGAGCAGTACTTC. Translation gives CATSRGGSSYEQYF.

The rearrangement uses TRBV27 and TRBJ1-5, with TRBD1 identical over 8 bases. Per germline, CDR1 MNHEY and CDR2 SMNVEV (reference sequence). With V trimmed by 3 bases and J by 2 bases, 6 bases remained unmatched. This CDR3 contains 16 residues. For the CDR3, the DNA is TGTGCCAGCAGTTTCCTCGGACAGGGAGGCAATCAGCCCCAGCATTTT. Translating it yields CASSFLGQGGNQPQHF.

Details on this clone: One end of the junction does not line up with germline, which may come from a read error. The chain recombines TRBV7-7 with TRBJ2-5, with D possibly being TRBD2 (5 bases). This CDR3 contains 14 residues. Germline V CDR1 and CDR2: SSHAT, FNYEAQ (reference sequence). The CDR3 loop reads CASSLANSQETQYF. The CDR3 nucleotides are TGTGCTAGCAGCTTAGCGAACAGCCAAGAGACCCAGTACTTC.

The chain joins TRBV4-2 to TRBJ2-5; D unclear. The germline gives CDR1 LGHNA, CDR2 YNFKEQ. CDR3 length: 16 amino acids. Between the trimmed V and J ends, which lost 2 bases and 7 bases, there was a span of 20 bases. The CDR3 here is CASSQPNEPPNGTQYF. CDR3 sequence (DNA): TGTGCCAGCAGCCAACCTAACGAGCCCCCGAATGGGACCCAGTACTTC.

The chain recombines TRBV30 with TRBJ1-2, with TRBD1 matching over 8 bases. CDR1 and CDR2 from the germline V gene are GTSNPN and SVGIG (reference sequence). The V gene end was trimmed by 1 base and the J gene end by 7 bases; junction bases not matched to a gene: 5. This CDR3 contains 13 residues. The CDR3 coding sequence is TGTGCCTGGAGTGCGGACAGGGCGGGTGGCTACACCTTC. This gives the protein CAWSADRAGGYTF.

This clone was seen once. V gene TRBV4-2 combines with J gene TRBJ2-1, with TRBD2 identical over 13 bases. Trimming removed 1 base from V and 9 bases from J; junction bases left unmatched: 6. This CDR3 has 16 residues. Germline V lookup: CDR1 LGHNA, CDR2 YNFKEQ. CDR3 sequence (DNA): TGTGCCAGCAGCCAAGCACTAGCGGGGGGGTTTCCTGAGCAGTTCTTC. Its protein product is CASSQALAGGFPEQFF.

This chain links TRBV2 with TRBJ1-5, with unresolved D. Germline V gives CDR1 SNHLY, CDR2 FYNNEI. V was clipped by 6 bases and J by 1 base, with 10 bases between them. The CDR3 length is 14 residues. This CDR3 reads CASRHGLSNQPQHF. DNA for the CDR3: TGTGCCAGCAGACACGGGTTAAGCAATCAGCCCCAGCATTTT. Using reference TRBV2 and TRBJ1-5 for the parts outside the CDR3, the full variable domain is EPEVTQTPSHQVTQMGQEVILRCVPISNHLYFYWYRQILGQKVEFLVSFYNNEISEKSEIFDDQFSVERPDGSNFTLKIRSTKLEDSAMYFCASRHGLSNQPQHFGDGTRLSIL.

This chain uses TRBV6-4 with TRBJ1-1; 8 positions agree with TRBD1. After removal of 6 bases from V and 3 bases from J, the junction contained 6 bases not matched to a gene. The CDR3 is made up of 14 amino acids. Germline-derived CDR1 and CDR2 are MRHNA and SNTAGT. CDR3 coding DNA: TGTGCCAGCAGACGACAGGGGTCGGACACTGAAGCTTTCTTT. This codes for CASRRQGSDTEAFF.

This clone was recorded once. The chain couples TRBV24-1 to TRBJ2-7; D may be TRBD1 (5 bases). The CDR3 contains 11 residues. Germline V gives CDR1 KGHDR, CDR2 SFDVKD. V lost 7 bases and J 7 bases, leaving 10 bases between the germline ends. CDR3 DNA sequence: TGTGCCACCAGGCAGGGTGAAGAGCAGTACTTC. Encoded protein: CATRQGEEQYF.

V usage is TRBV28 and J usage is TRBJ1-2; no definite D call. The V end was cut by 11 bases, the J end by 4 bases, with 14 bases between. From germline, CDR1 is MDHEN and CDR2 SYDVKM. There are 12 residues in the CDR3. The CDR3 coding sequence is TGTGCCGGCCGTCGGGTCGGCTATGGCTACACCTTC. This codes for CAGRRVGYGYTF.

V usage is TRBV2 and J usage is TRBJ1-1, with 8 bases fitting TRBD1. The CDR3 loop spans 13 amino acids. The trim removed 7 bases at V and 5 bases at J, leaving 6 bases unmatched. Germline values: CDR1 SNHLY, CDR2 FYNNEI. CDR3 DNA: TGTGCCAGCAACCAAGACAGGGGAACTGAAGCTTTCTTT. This sequence encodes CASNQDRGTEAFF.

The chain joins TRBV5-8 to TRBJ1-1, with TRBD1 identical over 9 bases. The trim removed 3 bases at V and 0 bases at J, leaving 0 bases unmatched. The CDR3 sequence is 14 residues long. CDR1 SGHTS and CDR2 YDEGEE come from the germline V gene. CDR3 region: CASSWTGVNTEAFF. CDR3 in DNA: TGTGCCAGCAGCTGGACAGGGGTGAACACTGAAGCTTTCTTT.

The rearrangement joins TRBV6-5 to TRBJ2-3; 9 bases fit TRBD2. This CDR3 spans 13 amino acids. CDR1 and CDR2 from the germline V gene are MNHEY and SVGAGI. The V segment lost 10 bases and the J segment 4 bases; nucleotides outside the gene matches: 6. The chain's CDR3 is CATRTSASDTQYF. CDR3 DNA sequence: TGTGCCACCCGGACTAGCGCTTCAGATACGCAGTATTTT.

The CDR3 DNA reads as TGCGCCAGCAGCGGGGGCACAGGGGACGAGCAGTACTTC. As protein: CASSGGTGDEQYF. The chain recombines TRBV5-1 with TRBJ2-7; TRBD1 agrees at 7 bases. V lost 4 bases, J lost 5 bases, and 6 bases stayed unmatched. Germline assignment: CDR1 SGHRS and CDR2 YFSETQ. The CDR3 consists of 13 residues.

The chain links TRBV9 to TRBJ2-7, with a weak D call TRBD2 (6 bases). V lost 4 bases, J lost 2 bases, and 16 bases lay in between. CDR1 is SGDLS and CDR2 is YYNGEE in the germline V gene. This CDR3 has 15 amino acids. The CDR3, as DNA: TGTGCCAGCAGCCGGGGACTTTCAGGAACCTACGAGCAGTACTTC. Protein sequence: CASSRGLSGTYEQYF.

The rearrangement links TRBV5-8 to TRBJ2-1, with TRBD1 matching over 10 bases. The germline gives CDR1 SGHTS, CDR2 YDEGEE. The CDR3 sequence is 15 residues long. V lost 3 bases and J lost 2; bases outside the gene matches: 2. CDR3 in DNA: TGTGCCAGCAGCTCAGGACAGGGGGCCTACAATGAGCAGTTCTTC. Amino acid sequence: CASSSGQGAYNEQFF.

This clone was seen more than once but under ten times. The chain combines TRBV12-3 or TRBV12-4 with TRBJ1-1; no firm D call. The CDR3 covers 13 residues. The V and J ends lost 1 base and 1 base respectively, with 4 bases between them. The DNA of the CDR3 is TGTGCCAGCAGTTTAGGGCCGAACACTGAAGCTTTCTTT. Amino acids: CASSLGPNTEAFF.

The gene calls are TRBV5-4 and TRBJ1-1; weak D call: TRBD1 (5 bases). The ends were cut back, 0 bases at V and 0 bases at J, with 12 bases in the middle. This CDR3 contains 16 residues. Germline values: CDR1 SGHNT, CDR2 YYREEE (reference sequence). The CDR3 DNA reads TGTGCCAGCAGCTTGGGCGGGGGACTTATGAACACTGAAGCTTTCTTT. Protein sequence: CASSLGGGLMNTEAFF.

CDR3 protein: CASSLKGRGPSGNTIYF. The CDR3 DNA reads TGTGCCAGCAGCTTAAAGGGCAGGGGGCCGTCTGGAAACACCATATATTTT. The genes are TRBV11-2 and TRBJ1-3; 8 nucleotides match TRBD1. Trimming removed 2 bases from V and 1 base from J; junction bases left unmatched: 7. Germline assignment: CDR1 SGHAT and CDR2 FQNNGV. This CDR3 contains 17 residues.

The chain couples TRBV27 to TRBJ2-2; D is undetermined. This CDR3 spans 15 amino acids. The germline gives CDR1 MNHEY, CDR2 SMNVEV (reference sequence). V lost 6 bases and J 0 bases, leaving 11 bases between the germline ends. The CDR3: CASSASSANTGELFF. The CDR3, as DNA: TGTGCCAGCAGCGCGAGTTCCGCGAACACCGGGGAGCTGTTTTTT.

V gene TRBV3-1 (or the pseudogene TRBV3-2) combines with J gene TRBJ1-5; a possible D gene is TRBD1 (6 bases). V was clipped by 0 bases and J by 3 bases, with 12 bases between them. Germline CDR1 is LGHDT and CDR2 is YNNKEL (reference sequence). The CDR3 extends over 16 amino acids. This CDR3 is CASSQDSPGANQPQHF. CDR3 nucleotide sequence: TGTGCCAGCAGCCAAGATTCCCCAGGGGCCAATCAGCCCCAGCATTTT.

The V gene is TRBV7-9, the J gene TRBJ2-3, with D maybe TRBD1 (5 bases). CDR1 is SEHNR and CDR2 is FQNEAQ in the germline V gene (reference sequence). Between the trimmed V and J ends, which lost 0 bases and 2 bases, there was a span of 12 bases. This CDR3 contains 16 residues. This CDR3 is CASSLARQFLTDTQYF. The CDR3 coding sequence is TGTGCCAGCAGCTTAGCGCGACAGTTTCTCACAGATACGCAGTATTTT.

V and J are TRBV15 and TRBJ1-1; D ambiguous. The germline V and J ends were trimmed by 4 bases and 3 bases, with 18 bases remaining between them. CDR3 length: 16 residues. Germline values: CDR1 LNHNV, CDR2 YYDKDF (reference sequence). The CDR3 bases are TGTGCCACCAGCACGCGGACGGGGTTGTTGGACACTGAAGCTTTCTTT. It specifies CATSTRTGLLDTEAFF.

The genes are TRBV14 and TRBJ2-3; 7 nucleotides line up with TRBD2. The trim removed 4 bases at V and 4 bases at J, leaving 5 bases unmatched. Germline V gene lookup returns CDR1 SGHDN and CDR2 FVKESK. The CDR3 length is 14 residues. CDR3 sequence: CASSPGGKADTQYF. The CDR3 nucleotides are TGTGCCAGCAGCCCCGGGGGGAAGGCAGATACGCAGTATTTT.

The gene calls are TRBV4-1 and TRBJ1-5; D gene ambiguous. There are 15 residues in the CDR3. V was pared by 6 bases and J by 5 bases, with 17 bases between. The germline V gene encodes CDR1 MGHRA and CDR2 YSYEKL. The CDR3 is CASRLDFDEDQPQHF. The CDR3 DNA sequence: TGCGCCAGCAGACTGGACTTCGATGAGGATCAGCCCCAGCATTTT.

This chain uses TRBV6-5 with TRBJ2-7; 7 bases map to TRBD1. Germline V gives CDR1 MNHEY, CDR2 SVGAGI. The CDR3 totals 13 residues. Trimming took 6 bases from V and 4 from J; bases not matched to a gene: 6. CDR3 coding DNA: TGTGCCAGCAGAAAGGGGGCGTTGTACGAGCAGTACTTC. Protein product: CASRKGALYEQYF.

This clone was counted once. V is TRBV2 and J is TRBJ1-1; D not certain. Germline V lookup: CDR1 SNHLY, CDR2 FYNNEI. The CDR3 contains 13 residues. V was shortened by 1 base and J by 5 bases, with 8 bases between the two germline ends. CDR3 coding DNA: TGTGCCAGCAGTGAAGGTTCCGGGACTGAAGCTTTCTTT. The encoded protein is CASSEGSGTEAFF.

The V call is TRBV5-1, the J call TRBJ2-3; 8 bases match TRBD2. CDR3 length: 14 residues. CDR1 is SGHRS, CDR2 YFSETQ, per germline. The trim removed 2 bases at V and 5 bases at J, leaving 4 bases unmatched. This CDR3 is CASSFGGVRDTQYF. CDR3 sequence (DNA): TGCGCCAGCAGCTTCGGGGGGGTGAGAGATACGCAGTATTTT.

CDR3 bases: TGTGCCAGCAGCTTGGTATTGTTCCCTTCCGGGGAGCTGTTTTTT. This codes for CASSLVLFPSGELFF. The V and J genes are TRBV5-6 and TRBJ2-2; unclear D gene. The CDR3 is 15 residues long. Trimming took 0 bases from V and 6 from J, leaving 12 bases between them. Germline assignment: CDR1 SGHDT and CDR2 YYEEEE.

The CDR3 sequence is CASSESYNEQFF. The CDR3 DNA follows: TGTGCCAGCAGCGAGAGCTACAATGAGCAGTTCTTC. The chain has TRBV9 and TRBJ2-1; D gene uncertain. Looked up from germline, CDR1 is SGDLS and CDR2 is YYNGEE. CDR3 length: 12 residues. Trimming took 3 bases from V and 3 from J, leaving 4 bases between them.